A selection of T cell receptor beta chains follows, all from one sample in a study of T cell repertoires in cytomegalovirus infection. From the reads, TCRdb called clonotypes with MiXCR, one entry per CDR3 protein. Among under 600,000 distinct CDR3 sequences listed, about 17% were seen once. The sequencing sample was made of CD8+ T cells from PBMCs. Receptors were obtained from a human donor in good health (CMV status not recorded). Some clones in this sample may be carry-over from other donors' samples. Both conserved end residues are trimmed from each CDR3. The order of the fields is J gene, V gene, CDR3 protein.

j_gene: TRBJ2-3; v_gene: TRBV6-2/TRBV6-3; CDR3aa: ASSLAGAEDADTQY
j_gene: TRBJ1-4; v_gene: TRBV27; CDR3aa: ASSSHGTAEKLF
j_gene: TRBJ2-7; v_gene: TRBV7-4; CDR3aa: ASSLGDIRETPGYEKY
j_gene: TRBJ1-2; v_gene: TRBV20-1; CDR3aa: SVSPRNYGYT
j_gene: TRBJ1-5; v_gene: TRBV7-9; CDR3aa: ASSFQNSNQPQH
j_gene: TRBJ1-5; v_gene: TRBV27; CDR3aa: ASSFYWGGNQPQH
j_gene: TRBJ1-4; v_gene: TRBV6-2/TRBV6-3; CDR3aa: ASSYGSDPNEKLF
j_gene: TRBJ2-7; v_gene: TRBV5-6; CDR3aa: ASSLGSISYEQY
j_gene: TRBJ1-5; v_gene: TRBV20-1; CDR3aa: SFPGGKQPQH
j_gene: TRBJ2-7; v_gene: TRBV5-1; CDR3aa: ASSLYYRNRVSYEQY
j_gene: TRBJ1-1; v_gene: TRBV20-1; CDR3aa: SARAGPNTEAF
j_gene: TRBJ2-1; v_gene: TRBV27; CDR3aa: ASTGGVTGNEQF
j_gene: TRBJ1-1; v_gene: TRBV7-9; CDR3aa: ASSPSGQNTEAF
j_gene: TRBJ1-6; v_gene: TRBV7-9; CDR3aa: ASSSDRYNSPLH
j_gene: TRBJ2-5; v_gene: TRBV7-2; CDR3aa: ASSLFGLASETQY
j_gene: TRBJ1-1; v_gene: TRBV6-5; CDR3aa: ATFPGPRITEAF
j_gene: TRBJ2-7; v_gene: TRBV15; CDR3aa: ATSRDSGATYEQY
j_gene: TRBJ2-3; v_gene: TRBV10-3; CDR3aa: AINGVDGTDTQY
j_gene: TRBJ2-7; v_gene: TRBV5-1; CDR3aa: ASSLPRTGGRYEQY
j_gene: TRBJ2-1; v_gene: TRBV28; CDR3aa: ASSPRGDTYNEQF
j_gene: TRBJ2-3; v_gene: TRBV4-2; CDR3aa: ASSPRTSGRATDTQY
j_gene: TRBJ2-4; v_gene: TRBV7-9; CDR3aa: ASSTLASVNIQY
j_gene: TRBJ2-4; v_gene: TRBV28; CDR3aa: AISLLLESRNIQY
j_gene: TRBJ2-1; v_gene: TRBV9; CDR3aa: ASSIGTGGANEQF
j_gene: TRBJ2-2; v_gene: TRBV20-1; CDR3aa: SAGFGEWNTGELF
j_gene: TRBJ2-3; v_gene: TRBV11-2; CDR3aa: ASSSPGAGTDTQY
j_gene: TRBJ2-5; v_gene: TRBV10-3; CDR3aa: AISVPGLQETQY
j_gene: TRBJ1-1; v_gene: TRBV7-3; CDR3aa: ASSPGRGKNTEAF
j_gene: TRBJ2-1; v_gene: TRBV10-3; CDR3aa: AISGGEVSYNEQF
j_gene: TRBJ2-1; v_gene: TRBV14; CDR3aa: ASSQPGLGYNEQF
j_gene: TRBJ2-3; v_gene: TRBV7-9; CDR3aa: ASSFLLAGGDTDTQY
j_gene: TRBJ1-5; v_gene: TRBV12-3/TRBV12-4; CDR3aa: ASSPLLNQPQH
j_gene: TRBJ2-1; v_gene: TRBV20-1; CDR3aa: SARGDGYNEQF
j_gene: TRBJ1-1; v_gene: TRBV19; CDR3aa: ASSSRRGPRTEAF
j_gene: TRBJ2-2; v_gene: TRBV7-9; CDR3aa: ASSWGLAGGANTGELF
j_gene: TRBJ2-1; v_gene: TRBV7-9; CDR3aa: ASSFSGGPKKNEQF
j_gene: TRBJ2-4; v_gene: TRBV6-2/TRBV6-3; CDR3aa: ASNVRGLAKNIQY
j_gene: TRBJ2-5; v_gene: TRBV15; CDR3aa: ATSSEDFSETQY
j_gene: TRBJ1-6; v_gene: TRBV6-6; CDR3aa: ASSYAARDNSPLH
j_gene: TRBJ2-3; v_gene: TRBV7-3; CDR3aa: ASSLGPSGDTQY